This TCR beta chain stems from a study of blood T cell repertoires in COVID-19. Study in general: The origin of the acute and convalescent COVID-19 samples was the United States, Italy and Spain. PBMCs, B-cell-depleted T cells, or T cells provided the cDNA or gDNA that made up the material.

The CDR3 extends over 13 amino acids. The germline CDR1 and CDR2 sequences are SQVTM and ANQGSEA. V lost 7 bases, J lost 6 bases, and 5 bases stayed unmatched. In the authors' workflow: Reference gene primers were amplified, and this amplification served to estimate nucleated cell counts. The data were produced by immunoSEQ multiplex PCR, yet TCRdb's version contains in-frame clones alone and is incomplete. The V and J calls and clone size come from that table; D and trimming were worked out from the DNA. The data show almost 40,000 clones, 75% to 90% seen once. The chain recombines TRBV29-1 with TRBJ2-2, with 10 bases fitting TRBD1. The receptor comes from a man aged 55 to 70 with acute or convalescent COVID-19. Material: peripheral blood. CDR3 nucleotide sequence: TGCAGCGCCGGACAGGGGGATGCCGGGGAGCTGTTTTTT. Encoded protein: CSAGQGDAGELFF.